The following is a TCR beta chain sequence with its context. Its matching antigen is unknown. The V gene end was trimmed by 11 bases and the J gene end by 5 bases; junction bases not matched to a gene: 8. The germline gives CDR1 ENHRY, CDR2 SYGVKD. The CDR3 spans 13 residues. This sample was taken from a study of identical twins. The study's findings and limits: For cord blood, abundant beta clonotypes had fewer insertions, unlike memory repertoires, which showed none.

Each donor (without exception) was a healthy Caucasian. A universal primer site was incorporated via template switching, and the cDNA contained unique molecular identifiers. A single record per CDR3 protein comes from TCRdb applying MiXCR to the 5' RACE reads. The repertoire includes roughly 1,500,000 distinct CDR3 sequences, about 32% of them detected once, and 0.25% to 0.3% sits in the top ten. The clonotype comes from a newborn girl in good health. The genes are TRBV10-3 and TRBJ2-3; TRBD2 matches 9 bases. The specimen sequenced was cord blood. CDR3 region: CASCSGGKDTQYF. As DNA, the CDR3 is TGTGCCTCTTGTAGCGGGGGTAAAGATACGCAGTATTTT.